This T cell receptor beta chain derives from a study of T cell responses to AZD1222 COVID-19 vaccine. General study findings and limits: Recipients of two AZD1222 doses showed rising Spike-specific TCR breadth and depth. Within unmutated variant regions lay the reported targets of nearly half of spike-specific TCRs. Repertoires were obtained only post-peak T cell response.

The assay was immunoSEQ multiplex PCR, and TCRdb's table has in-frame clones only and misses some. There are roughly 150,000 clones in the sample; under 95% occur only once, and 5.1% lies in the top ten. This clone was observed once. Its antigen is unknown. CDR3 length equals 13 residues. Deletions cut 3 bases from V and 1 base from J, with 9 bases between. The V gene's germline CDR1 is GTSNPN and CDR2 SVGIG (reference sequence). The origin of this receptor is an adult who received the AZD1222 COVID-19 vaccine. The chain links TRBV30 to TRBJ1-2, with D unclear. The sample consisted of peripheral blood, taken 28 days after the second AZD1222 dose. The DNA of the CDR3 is TGTGCCTGGAGATACAGCCTTAACTATGGCTACACCTTC. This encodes CAWRYSLNYGYTF.